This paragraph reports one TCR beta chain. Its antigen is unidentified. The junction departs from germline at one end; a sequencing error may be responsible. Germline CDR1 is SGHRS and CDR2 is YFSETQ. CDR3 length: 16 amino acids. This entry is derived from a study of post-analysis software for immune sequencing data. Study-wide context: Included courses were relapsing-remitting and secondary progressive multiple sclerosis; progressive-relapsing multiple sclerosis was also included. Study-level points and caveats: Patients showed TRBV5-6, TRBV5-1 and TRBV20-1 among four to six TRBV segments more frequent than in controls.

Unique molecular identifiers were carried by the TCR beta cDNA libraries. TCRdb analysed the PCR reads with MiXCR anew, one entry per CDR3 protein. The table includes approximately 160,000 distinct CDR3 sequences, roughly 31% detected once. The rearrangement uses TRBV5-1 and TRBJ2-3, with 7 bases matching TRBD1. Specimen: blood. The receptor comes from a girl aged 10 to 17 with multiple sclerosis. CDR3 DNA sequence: TGCGCCAGCAGCTTGGGACAGGGATTTGGCACAGGTACGCAGTATTTT. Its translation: CASSLGQGFGTGTQYF.